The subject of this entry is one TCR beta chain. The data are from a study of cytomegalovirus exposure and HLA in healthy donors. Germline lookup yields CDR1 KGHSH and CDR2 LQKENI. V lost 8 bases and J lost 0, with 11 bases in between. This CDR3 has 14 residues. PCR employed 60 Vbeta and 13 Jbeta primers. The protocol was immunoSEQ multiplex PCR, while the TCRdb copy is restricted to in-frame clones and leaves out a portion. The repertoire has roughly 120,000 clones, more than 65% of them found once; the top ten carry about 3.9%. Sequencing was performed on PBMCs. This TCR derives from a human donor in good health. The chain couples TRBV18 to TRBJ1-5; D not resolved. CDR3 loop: CASTGGNSNQPQHF. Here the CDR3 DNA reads TGTGCCAGCACGGGTGGAAATAGCAATCAGCCCCAGCATTTT.